These 28 T cell receptor beta chains came from one sample sequenced in a study of T cells in Graves' hyperthyroidism and ophthalmopathy. RNA transcripts yielded amplified TCR beta CDR3 regions. With the HTBI primer set, the TCR CDR3 went through a first round of RT-PCR. One entry per CDR3 protein, called by TCRdb with MiXCR from the multiplex PCR reads. The sample carries approximately 360,000 distinct CDR3 sequences, 15% to 19% recorded once. Sequencing was performed on blood. These receptors were obtained from a woman younger than 35 with Graves' hyperthyroidism that later progressed to Graves' ophthalmopathy.

This clonotype was observed at least ten times. V gene TRBV20-1 combines with J gene TRBJ1-5, with D unresolved. Trimming took off 3 bases at V and 2 bases at J, with 11 bases between the two ends. Germline loops: CDR1 DFQATT, CDR2 SNEGSKA (reference sequence). The CDR3 is made up of 14 amino acids. The CDR3, as DNA: TGCAGTGCTAGGGCGCCCGGGGGCAATCAGCCCCAGCATTTT. Encoded protein: CSARAPGGNQPQHF.

A word on this clonotype: A much larger clonotype is one base distant, so this may be a read error. The CDR3 carries no conserved terminal phenylalanine or tryptophan, so it likely arises from a read error. The chain carries TRBV6-1 and TRBJ1-1; 9 positions agree with TRBD1. CDR1 and CDR2 (germline): MNHNS, SASEGT. V was pared by 6 bases and J by 5 bases, with 10 bases of the junction left unmatched. The CDR3 contains 15 residues. The CDR3 coding sequence is TGTGCCAGCAGCCAAAAACAGGGGGCTGAAACTGAAGCTTTCCTT. It specifies CASSQKQGAETEAFL.

This clonotype was detected many times. The genes are TRBV5-1 and TRBJ2-3; possibly TRBD1 for D (5 bases). The germline V gene has CDR1 SGHRS and CDR2 YFSETQ. The CDR3 runs 15 residues. Trimming took 4 bases from V and 0 from J, leaving 12 bases between them. The CDR3 reads CASSVPTASTDTQYF. The CDR3 DNA reads as TGCGCCAGCAGCGTCCCGACAGCGAGCACAGATACGCAGTATTTT.

About this clonotype itself: The junction departs from germline at one end; a sequencing error may be responsible. The chain couples TRBV6-2 or TRBV6-3 to TRBJ2-7; D is perhaps TRBD1 (7 bases). The CDR3 extends over 13 amino acids. Looked up from germline, CDR1 is MNHEY and CDR2 is SVGEGT. CDR3 in amino acids: CVSSPARGEEQYF. DNA for the CDR3: TGTGTCAGCAGTCCTGCCAGGGGGGAGGAGCAGTACTTC.

This clonotype was detected ten times or more. This sequence joins TRBV20-1 and TRBJ2-3; either TRBD1 or TRBD2 may supply D (5 bases each). Trimming removed 6 bases at V and 2 bases at J, with 15 bases between. This CDR3 is built from 14 residues. Germline V CDR1 and CDR2: DFQATT, SNEGSKA (reference sequence). In DNA, the CDR3 is TGCAGTGCCTCCGGGACCCTATTCACAGATACGCAGTATTTT. It specifies CSASGTLFTDTQYF.

Of note for this clonotype: This could be a read error, since a much larger clone is one nucleotide away. The V call is TRBV18, the J call TRBJ2-7; TRBD2 matches at 9 bases. Germline CDR1 KGHSH, CDR2 LQKENI. The CDR3 contains 15 residues. The DNA for the CDR3 is TGTGCCGGCTCACCACCCGCTAGCGGGAATAGCGAGCAGTACTTC. This gives the protein CAGSPPASGNSEQYF. Drawing the rest from reference TRBV18 and TRBJ2-7, the complete variable domain is NAGVMQNPRHLVRRRGQEARLRCSPMKGHSHVYWYRQLPEEGLKFMVYLQKENIIDESGMPKERFSAEFPKEGPSILRIQQVVRGDSAAYFCAGSPPASGNSEQYFGPGTRLTVT.

The chain has TRBV25-1 and TRBJ2-5; 7 nucleotides agree with TRBD1. CDR3 length: 15 residues. V gave up 6 bases and J gave up 5 bases; unmatched junction bases: 12. The germline CDR1 and CDR2 sequences are MGHDK and SYGVNS. This CDR3 reads CASRQRQGRGETQYF. CDR3 bases: TGTGCCAGCAGGCAAAGACAGGGTAGAGGCGAGACCCAGTACTTC.

Ten or more counts support this clonotype. The chain uses TRBV3-1 and TRBJ2-1; D uncertain. The V gene's germline CDR1 is LGHDT and CDR2 YNNKEL (reference sequence). The CDR3 consists of 13 residues. V lost 7 bases, J lost 0 bases, and 7 bases lay in between. The CDR3 DNA is TGTGCCAGCAAGCACAGCTCCTACAATGAGCAGTTCTTC. Translating gives CASKHSSYNEQFF.

This clonotype was seen repeatedly, ten times or more. The chain uses TRBV3-1 and TRBJ2-7; D is possibly TRBD1 (5 bases). This CDR3 has 12 amino acids. V lost 4 bases and J lost 6, with 10 bases in between. Germline values: CDR1 LGHDT, CDR2 YNNKEL (reference sequence). CDR3 amino acids: CASSRQGTEQYF. CDR3 bases: TGTGCCAGCAGCCGTCAGGGAACCGAGCAGTACTTC.

This clonotype was counted a few times. This sequence may be a read error, since a much larger clone differs from it by one base. The CDR3 nucleotides read TGTGCCAGCAGTTTATCCGGGGATCAGCCCCAGCATTTT. Encoded protein: CASSLSGDQPQHF. The chain carries TRBV28 and TRBJ1-5; D is unclear. Trimming stripped 1 base from V and 5 bases from J, with 6 bases between. This CDR3 region has 13 residues. Germline loops: CDR1 MDHEN, CDR2 SYDVKM.

This chain connects TRBV7-9 to TRBJ1-4, with 7 bases matching TRBD1. From germline, CDR1 is SEHNR and CDR2 FQNEAQ (reference sequence). The junction had 4 bases not matched to a gene; V was cut back by 1 base and J by 8 bases. This CDR3 is built from 14 residues. CDR3 nucleotide sequence: TGTGCCAGCAGCTTAGAGGGGGCTAGAGAAAAACTGTTTTTT. This codes for CASSLEGAREKLFF.

This clonotype was observed at least ten times. The chain recombines TRBV29-1 with TRBJ2-7; TRBD1 matches at 7 bases. The germline V gene encodes CDR1 SQVTM and CDR2 ANQGSEA. The CDR3 totals 15 residues. With V trimmed by 1 base and J by 5 bases, 11 bases remained unmatched. The CDR3 region is CSVEGQGERTDEQYF. CDR3 nucleotides: TGCAGCGTTGAAGGCCAGGGGGAACGAACGGACGAGCAGTACTTC.

This clonotype turned up a few times. The germline gene is not matched at one end of the junction; a read error may be the cause. The chain recombines TRBV6-1 with TRBJ2-3, with D unclear. Germline V gene data show CDR1 as MNHNS and CDR2 as SASEGT. This CDR3 comprises 14 residues. The CDR3 reads CASSPGPSTDTRYF. The DNA of the CDR3 is TGTGCCAGCAGTCCCGGCCCGAGCACAGATACGCGGTATTTT.

This clonotype appeared many times. CDR3 protein: CASTQTAGAGETQYF. CDR3 bases: TGTGCCAGCACTCAGACAGCGGGAGCGGGGGAGACCCAGTACTTC. V is TRBV27 and J is TRBJ2-5; TRBD2 aligns across 8 bases. J gave up 5 bases and V 7 bases, and 12 bases lay outside the gene matches. The germline V gene has CDR1 MNHEY and CDR2 SMNVEV (reference sequence). The CDR3 spans 15 residues.

This clonotype was picked up many times. The chain is built from TRBV27 and TRBJ2-1, with D tentatively TRBD1 or TRBD2 (5 bases each). CDR1 and CDR2 from the germline V gene are MNHEY and SMNVEV (reference sequence). This CDR3 is built from 13 residues. Trimming took off 6 bases at V and 6 bases at J, with 12 bases between the two ends. The CDR3 region has the DNA TGTGCCAGCAGCCTCGGGACCGTCAATGAGCAGTTCTTC. Translation gives CASSLGTVNEQFF.

This clonotype appeared many times. V is TRBV6-1 and J is TRBJ1-5, with TRBD1 matching 8 bases. The CDR3 extends over 13 amino acids. V lost 7 bases to trimming and J lost 4 bases; unmatched junction nucleotides: 3. Per germline, CDR1 MNHNS and CDR2 SASEGT. CDR3 protein: CASTQGANQPQHF. In DNA form, the CDR3 reads TGTGCCAGCACCCAGGGGGCGAATCAGCCCCAGCATTTT.

At least ten counts were recorded for this clonotype. The genes are TRBV28 and TRBJ2-1, with D possibly being TRBD2 (7 bases). The CDR3 runs 15 residues. Germline values: CDR1 MDHEN, CDR2 SYDVKM. The V and J ends lost 6 bases and 8 bases respectively, with 20 bases between them. CDR3 in DNA: TGTGCCAGCAGCCGAGGGGGGGGGCCCTCGGATGAGCAGTTCTTC. The encoded protein is CASSRGGGPSDEQFF.

This clonotype was observed at least ten times. The J gene is TRBJ2-1, the V gene TRBV6-2 or TRBV6-3; 10 bases line up with TRBD2. The CDR3 contains 17 residues. V gave up 0 bases and J gave up 8 bases; unmatched junction bases: 10. Germline lookup yields CDR1 MNHEY and CDR2 SVGEGT. CDR3 bases: TGTGCCAGCAGTTACTCGAGAGTTAGCGGGGGGCAGGATGAGCAGTTCTTC. It translates to CASSYSRVSGGQDEQFF.

In its sample, this clonotype was seen a few times. The chain links TRBV12-3 or TRBV12-4 to TRBJ2-7, with TRBD1 as a possible D gene (5 bases). V gave up 4 bases and J gave up 1 base, with 14 bases separating them. CDR3 size: 15 residues. CDR3 protein: CASSSLLGQSYEQYF. The CDR3 DNA reads TGTGCCAGCAGTTCTTTATTAGGACAATCCTACGAGCAGTACTTC.

This clonotype was detected ten times or more. J is TRBJ2-2 and V is TRBV28; TRBD1 is a possible D gene (5 bases). Trimming took off 4 bases at V and 1 base at J, with 10 bases between the two ends. Germline assignment: CDR1 MDHEN and CDR2 SYDVKM. The length of the CDR3 is 15 residues. CDR3 nucleotides: TGTGCCAGCAGTTCTGCACAGGAGAACACCGGGGAGCTGTTTTTT. It specifies CASSSAQENTGELFF.

In its sample, this clonotype was seen a few times. The chain couples TRBV19 to TRBJ1-5, with TRBD1 as a possible D gene (5 bases). Looked up from germline, CDR1 is LNHDA and CDR2 is SQIVND (reference sequence). The CDR3 consists of 14 residues. V was pared by 3 bases and J by 5 bases, with 11 bases between. The CDR3 region has the DNA TGTGCCAGTAGTATTTCGGGGGAATATCAGCCCCAGCATTTT. Translating it yields CASSISGEYQPQHF.

This clonotype was observed at least ten times. The chain links TRBV7-9 to TRBJ2-2, with D perhaps TRBD1 (6 bases). Per germline, CDR1 SEHNR and CDR2 FQNEAQ (reference sequence). The CDR3 extends over 13 amino acids. Trimming stripped 5 bases from V and 6 bases from J, with 10 bases between. The CDR3 reads CASSNRVAGELFF. The CDR3 DNA sequence: TGTGCCAGCAGCAACAGGGTAGCCGGGGAGCTGTTTTTT.

This clonotype turned up a few times. The chain employs TRBV29-1 and TRBJ1-3; D unclear. Germline CDR1 reads SQVTM; CDR2 reads ANQGSEA. This CDR3 is 12 amino acids long. V was trimmed by 6 bases and J by 3 bases, leaving 9 bases between them. CDR3 DNA sequence: TGCAGCGTCGAGGGTTTTGGAAACACCATATATTTT. This translates into CSVEGFGNTIYF.

This clonotype was seen many times. This chain uses TRBV6-1 with TRBJ2-7; a weak D match, TRBD2 (6 bases). Germline lookup yields CDR1 MNHNS and CDR2 SASEGT. This CDR3 has 17 residues. With 1 base removed from V and 0 bases from J, the gap between germline ends came to 16 bases. For the CDR3, the DNA is TGTGCCAGCAGTGAAGTCGGTGTGGGGGGTGGCTCCTACGAGCAGTACTTC. Translated, it gives CASSEVGVGGGSYEQYF.

V gene TRBV25-1 combines with J gene TRBJ1-4; 7 bases map to TRBD1. This CDR3 has 15 amino acids. V lost 5 bases and J lost 2; bases outside the gene matches: 5. Germline V lookup: CDR1 MGHDK, CDR2 SYGVNS. The chain's CDR3 is CASSTRDSTNEKLFF. In nucleotides, the CDR3 is TGTGCCAGCAGTACCCGGGACAGCACTAATGAAAAACTGTTTTTT. The full variable domain, rest sourced from reference TRBV25-1 and TRBJ1-4, is EADIYQTPRYLVIGTGKKITLECSQTMGHDKMYWYQQDPGMELHLIHYSYGVNSTEKGDLSSESTVSRIRTEHFPLTLESARPSHTSQYLCASSTRDSTNEKLFFGSGTQLSVL.

This sequence joins TRBV5-1 and TRBJ2-1; 12 nucleotides match TRBD2. V lost 4 bases, J lost 6 bases, and 11 bases stayed unmatched. Germline assignment: CDR1 SGHRS and CDR2 YFSETQ. This CDR3 is built from 17 residues. CDR3 nucleotide sequence: TGCGCCAGCAGCCCTCCTAGCGGGAGGGCCGGGGGCAATGAGCAGTTCTTC. It encodes CASSPPSGRAGGNEQFF.

This clonotype was observed many times. CDR3 nucleotides: TGTGCCAGCAGGGGGGACAGGGGCCCCTACGAGCAGTACTTC. Translated: CASRGDRGPYEQYF. The rearrangement joins TRBV2 to TRBJ2-7; 10 bases map to TRBD1. Germline trimming cut 6 bases from V and 2 bases from J; bases unmatched to any gene: 4. The length of the CDR3 is 14 residues. Germline V gene sequence: CDR1 SNHLY, CDR2 FYNNEI.

This clonotype came up many times. The chain combines TRBV12-3 or TRBV12-4 with TRBJ1-1; TRBD1 matches 9 bases. This CDR3 spans 16 amino acids. V gave up 5 bases and J gave up 3 bases; unmatched junction bases: 10. In DNA form, the CDR3 reads TGTGCCAGCAGTCCTACCCCGGGACAGGGAGACACTGAAGCTTTCTTT. Amino acids: CASSPTPGQGDTEAFF.